A single sample gave rise to the 2 T cell receptor beta chains below, sequenced in a study of OX40 agonist ivuxolimab in advanced cancers. Assay: immunoSEQ multiplex PCR; the TCRdb copy retains only in-frame clones and omits some. The sample records fewer than 65,000 clones, roughly nine tenths being singletons. Material: CD4+ or CD8+ T cells sorted from blood, obtained in a trial of the OX40 agonist ivuxolimab. These receptors were taken from an adult with an advanced solid tumor such as melanoma, head and neck, liver or kidney cancer.

The chain carries TRBV7-8 and TRBJ2-5; no clear D. Germline CDR1 is SGHVS and CDR2 is FQNEAQ. This CDR3 has 15 amino acids. Trimming removed 2 bases at V and 3 bases at J, with 13 bases between. The CDR3 sequence is CASSLYVGDEETQYF. The CDR3 DNA follows: TGTGCCAGCAGCTTATACGTCGGCGATGAAGAGACCCAGTACTTC.

The rearrangement uses TRBV5-5 and TRBJ1-4; D unclear. CDR1 is SGHKS, CDR2 YYEKEE, per germline (reference sequence). The CDR3 loop spans 14 amino acids. Trimming pared 4 bases from V and 5 bases from J, leaving 12 bases between. CDR3 sequence: CASSPEDFNEKLFF. In DNA, the CDR3 is TGTGCCAGCAGCCCGGAGGATTTCAATGAAAAACTGTTTTTT.